Presented here are 30 T cell receptor beta chains from one specimen sequenced in a study of blood T cells in healthy people across ages. Next came a second PCR, run for about 6 to 11 cycles, which used a sample-barcoded 5' primer along with a J-beta primer mix. MiXCR, run by TCRdb on the 5' RACE reads, gives a single entry per CDR3 protein. The sample yields 750,000 to 950,000 distinct CDR3 sequences, under 35% seen once. This sample was shared with a second study, whose subject was T cells of mothers and their children.

The specimen was blood. The receptors here all came from a woman aged 40 to 50 in good health.

This clonotype was seen a handful of times. The CDR3 loop reads CASSQARGTYEQYF. The CDR3 DNA reads as TGTGCCAGCAGCCAAGCCCGGGGGACCTACGAGCAGTACTTC. The rearrangement links TRBV5-4 to TRBJ2-7; D may be TRBD2 (6 bases). The germline V gene encodes CDR1 SGHNT and CDR2 YYREEE (reference sequence). The CDR3 runs 14 residues. Trimming cost V 4 bases and J 2 bases, with 13 bases left between them. The full variable domain, in which reference TRBV5-4 and TRBJ2-7 provide the parts outside the CDR3, is ETGVTQSPTHLIKTRGQQVTLRCSSQSGHNTVSWYQQALGQGPQFIFQYYREEENGRGNFPPRFSGLQFPNYSSELNVNALELDDSALYLCASSQARGTYEQYFGPGTRLTVT.

The CDR3 protein is CASSQAPDSEQYF. The CDR3 region has the DNA TGTGCCAGCAGCCAAGCCCCCGACAGCGAGCAGTACTTC. The chain links TRBV4-2 to TRBJ2-7; possible D gene TRBD1, 5 bases. V was clipped by 1 base and J by 6 bases, with 10 bases between them. CDR1 LGHNA and CDR2 YNFKEQ come from the germline V gene. This CDR3 comprises 13 residues.

This clonotype occurred once. V usage is TRBV5-4 and J usage is TRBJ2-3, with 9 positions matching TRBD1. J was trimmed by 2 bases and V by 4 bases; bases with no gene match: 8. This CDR3 spans 16 amino acids. CDR1 SGHNT and CDR2 YYREEE come from the germline V gene (reference sequence). CDR3 sequence (DNA): TGTGCCAGCAGCCGTCCCGGGACAGGGAACACAGATACGCAGTATTTT. It encodes CASSRPGTGNTDTQYF.

The rearrangement uses TRBV20-1 and TRBJ2-1; the D gene is possibly TRBD1 (8 bases). The CDR3 sequence is 18 residues long. CDR1 and CDR2 (germline): DFQATT, SNEGSKA (reference sequence). Trimming removed 8 bases from V and 8 bases from J, with 34 bases in between. The CDR3 loop reads CSTAHGQGITGGSDEQFF. CDR3 nucleotide sequence: TGCAGTACTGCCCACGGACAGGGAATTACGGGAGGATCCGATGAGCAGTTCTTC.

This clonotype was seen many times. The rearrangement joins TRBV5-1 to TRBJ1-2; TRBD1 aligns across 7 bases. V dropped 1 base and J dropped 0; count of bases not matched to a gene: 3. Germline V CDR1 and CDR2: SGHRS, YFSETQ. The CDR3 is made up of 15 amino acids. CDR3 nucleotide sequence: TGCGCCAGCAGCTTGACAGGGGACGCTAACTATGGCTACACCTTC. Amino acids: CASSLTGDANYGYTF.

This clonotype has more than one count but fewer than ten. This sequence joins TRBV20-1 and TRBJ2-5, with D perhaps TRBD1 or TRBD2 (5 bases each). Germline loops: CDR1 DFQATT, CDR2 SNEGSKA (reference sequence). Trimming removed 1 base from V and 5 bases from J, with 20 bases in between. This CDR3 spans 16 amino acids. The CDR3 region has the DNA TGCAGTGCTAGAGGGCCCCTGGGGACCCGAGCGGAGACCCAGTACTTC. Its translation: CSARGPLGTRAETQYF.

This clonotype was picked up many times. The chain joins TRBV12-3 or TRBV12-4 to TRBJ2-7; a weak D match, TRBD1 (5 bases). The ends were cut back, 5 bases at V and 2 bases at J, with 13 bases in the middle. CDR3 length: 14 amino acids. The CDR3 loop reads CASSPLGVPYEQYF. The DNA of the CDR3 is TGTGCCAGCAGTCCTTTAGGGGTTCCCTACGAGCAGTACTTC.

This clonotype came up many times. This rearrangement joins TRBV28 to TRBJ2-5; 12 nucleotides align to TRBD2. CDR3 length equals 14 residues. Trimming cost V 7 bases and J 12 bases; bases outside gene matches: 12. Germline V gene lookup returns CDR1 MDHEN and CDR2 SYDVKM. The CDR3 reads CASILRASGGEKYF. CDR3 coding DNA: TGTGCCAGCATCCTCAGGGCTAGCGGGGGGGAGAAGTACTTC.

At least ten counts were recorded for this clonotype. This may arise from a read error, as a much more abundant clone is one base away. This chain uses TRBV12-3 or TRBV12-4 with TRBJ1-6; D not resolved. CDR3 size: 12 residues. The CDR3 region is CASSFEHSPRHF. CDR3 DNA sequence: TGTGCCAGCAGTTTCGAACACTCACCCCGCCACTTT.

Points on this clonotype: Being one base from a much bigger clone, this may be a read error. The CDR3 sequence is CASSPWTGGYNEQYF. Here the CDR3 DNA reads TGTGCCAGCAGTCCCTGGACAGGGGGCTACAATGAGCAGTACTTC. The genes are TRBV12-3 or TRBV12-4 and TRBJ2-7; TRBD1 matches at 11 bases. Trimming at V came to 5 bases and at J to 7 bases, leaving 10 bases not matched to a gene. The CDR3 runs to 15 residues.

The gene calls are TRBV25-1 and TRBJ2-1; tentatively, D is TRBD1 or TRBD2 (5 bases each). Germline CDR1 and CDR2: MGHDK and SYGVNS. Trimming removed 0 bases at V and 0 bases at J, with 12 bases between. The CDR3 consists of 17 residues. As DNA, the CDR3 is TGTGCCAGCAGTGAATATAGGGGTACTAGCTCCTACAATGAGCAGTTCTTC. Translated, it gives CASSEYRGTSSYNEQFF. The whole variable domain, filled in from reference TRBV25-1 and TRBJ2-1, reads EADIYQTPRYLVIGTGKKITLECSQTMGHDKMYWYQQDPGMELHLIHYSYGVNSTEKGDLSSESTVSRIRTEHFPLTLESARPSHTSQYLCASSEYRGTSSYNEQFFGPGTRLTVL.

The J gene is TRBJ2-7, the V gene TRBV19; the match to TRBD2 covers 8 bases. Germline trimming cut 5 bases from V and 0 bases from J; bases unmatched to any gene: 6. Germline V CDR1 and CDR2: LNHDA, SQIVND (reference sequence). This CDR3 comprises 15 residues. CDR3 amino acids: CASSFGLASSYEQYF. The CDR3 bases are TGTGCCAGTAGTTTCGGACTAGCCAGCTCCTACGAGCAGTACTTC.

The V call is TRBV5-1, the J call TRBJ1-1, with D maybe TRBD1 (5 bases). Germline V gene data show CDR1 as SGHRS and CDR2 as YFSETQ. There are 13 residues in the CDR3. Trimming removed 4 bases from V and 3 bases from J, with 10 bases in between. The CDR3 DNA is TGCGCCAGCAGCGTCGACAGTTACACTGAAGCTTTCTTT. Translation gives CASSVDSYTEAFF.

A few counts support this clonotype. The V and J genes are TRBV5-5 and TRBJ2-7; tentative D call: TRBD1 (5 bases). The J call is in doubt because the DNA end fits TRBJ2-5 better. Looked up from germline, CDR1 is SGHKS and CDR2 is YYEKEE (reference sequence). The CDR3 has 13 amino acids. The CDR3 sequence is CASNPQGGETQYF. CDR3 DNA sequence: TGTGCCAGCAACCCGCAGGGTGGCGAGACCCAGTACTTC.

At least ten counts were recorded for this clonotype. The rearrangement links TRBV12-3 or TRBV12-4 to TRBJ1-2, with D unclear. The V end lost 2 bases, the J end lost 4 bases, and 8 bases lay between the germline ends. The CDR3 is 13 amino acids. The DNA of the CDR3 is TGTGCCAGCAGTTTAAGGCGGATCTATGGCTACACCTTC. Its protein product is CASSLRRIYGYTF.

This clonotype was seen a handful of times. This CDR3 reads CASRDRTDQETQYF. CDR3 nucleotide sequence: TGTGCCAGTCGGGACCGGACAGATCAAGAGACCCAGTACTTC. The chain couples TRBV19 to TRBJ2-5; D is possibly TRBD1 (6 bases). This CDR3 is 14 amino acids long. CDR1 and CDR2 from the germline V gene are LNHDA and SQIVND (reference sequence). Trimming stripped 8 bases from V and 2 bases from J, with 15 bases between.

Points on this clonotype: This could be a read error, since a much larger clone is one nucleotide away. This chain joins TRBV6-1 and TRBJ1-1; a possible D gene is TRBD1 (6 bases). The V and J ends lost 4 bases and 0 bases respectively, with 9 bases between them. Germline V CDR1 and CDR2: MNHNS, SASEGT. The CDR3 length is 14 residues. The CDR3 coding sequence is TGTGCCAGCAGTGCCGACAGGCTGAACACTGAAGCTTTCTTT. Its translation is CASSADRLNTEAFF.

V usage is TRBV7-9 and J usage is TRBJ2-7, with a possible D match to TRBD1 (6 bases). The CDR3 spans 14 residues. In germline, CDR1 is SEHNR, CDR2 FQNEAQ (reference sequence). Trimming shortened V by 1 base and J by 6 bases, and 13 bases separated the two germline ends. CDR3 coding DNA: TGTGCCAGCAGCTTAGGTCCAGGGGCGTCCGAGCAGTACTTC. This translates into CASSLGPGASEQYF.

The chain recombines TRBV19 with TRBJ1-5; D call uncertain. The germline CDR1 and CDR2 sequences are LNHDA and SQIVND (reference sequence). CDR3 length: 15 amino acids. V lost 6 bases and J 1 base, leaving 13 bases between the germline ends. CDR3 bases: TGTGCCAGTAGGACACAGTGGGTAAGCAATCAGCCCCAGCATTTT. It is translated as CASRTQWVSNQPQHF.

In its sample, this clonotype was seen many times. The chain uses TRBV18 and TRBJ2-7; D perhaps matches TRBD2 (6 bases). This CDR3 is 14 amino acids long. The V gene's germline CDR1 is KGHSH and CDR2 LQKENI. V lost 5 bases and J lost 7, with 18 bases in between. The CDR3 protein is CASSAGIPIREQYF. As DNA, the CDR3 is TGTGCCAGCTCAGCGGGAATTCCTATACGAGAGCAGTACTTC.

This clonotype was counted many times. V is TRBV4-3 and J is TRBJ1-2; D remains ambiguous. Germline loops: CDR1 LGHNA, CDR2 YSLEER. The CDR3 is 15 residues long. Trimming removed 0 bases from V and 1 base from J, with 9 bases in between. CDR3 sequence reads: CASSQDVSGNYGYTF. CDR3 DNA: TGCGCCAGCAGCCAAGATGTCTCGGGTAACTATGGCTACACCTTC.

This clonotype occurred many times. This chain connects TRBV6-5 to TRBJ2-7; TRBD1 agrees at 10 bases. Unmatched junction bases numbered 2, after V lost 0 bases and J lost 3 bases. Germline CDR1 MNHEY, CDR2 SVGAGI. CDR3 length equals 15 residues. The CDR3: CASSYSRDRGYEQYF. The CDR3 DNA is TGTGCCAGCAGTTACTCTCGGGACAGGGGCTACGAGCAGTACTTC.

This clonotype was seen many times. The chain combines TRBV4-1 with TRBJ2-1; D call uncertain. Trimming removed 0 bases at V and 0 bases at J, with 9 bases between. Germline V gives CDR1 MGHRA, CDR2 YSYEKL. The CDR3 contains 16 residues. CDR3 bases: TGCGCCAGCAGCCAAGAAGGCCGGTACTCCTACAATGAGCAGTTCTTC. Its translation: CASSQEGRYSYNEQFF.

The chain is built from TRBV5-1 and TRBJ2-3, with D maybe TRBD2 (5 bases). This CDR3 is 17 amino acids long. Germline V gives CDR1 SGHRS, CDR2 YFSETQ. Trimming removed 0 bases from V and 0 bases from J, with 14 bases in between. The CDR3, as DNA: TGCGCCAGCAGCTTGGTGGGGAGACACCCTAGCACAGATACGCAGTATTTT. This codes for CASSLVGRHPSTDTQYF.

The table lists this clonotype with a few counts. The CDR3 DNA follows: TGTGCCAGCGCAGGGAGCTCCTACAATGAGCAGTTCTTC. Amino acids: CASAGSSYNEQFF. The J gene is TRBJ2-1, the V gene TRBV9; either TRBD1 or TRBD2 may supply D (5 bases each). Germline CDR1 SGDLS, CDR2 YYNGEE. The CDR3 runs to 13 residues. The V and J ends lost 7 bases and 0 bases respectively, with 8 bases between them.

The chain couples TRBV27 to TRBJ1-1; D remains ambiguous. CDR1 MNHEY and CDR2 SMNVEV come from the germline V gene (reference sequence). V was pared by 0 bases and J by 9 bases, with 8 bases between. The CDR3 has 12 amino acids. The CDR3 loop reads CASSLSDQKAFF. The CDR3 bases are TGTGCCAGCAGTTTATCGGATCAGAAAGCTTTCTTT.

The V call is TRBV28, the J call TRBJ1-2, with TRBD1 identical over 9 bases. Germline CDR1 reads MDHEN; CDR2 reads SYDVKM. With 8 bases clipped from V and 4 bases from J, the junction kept 11 bases outside the gene matches. There are 15 residues in the CDR3. Here the CDR3 reads CASSLAQQGAYGYTF. The CDR3 DNA sequence: TGTGCCAGCTCACTAGCCCAACAGGGGGCCTATGGCTACACCTTC.

The V and J genes are TRBV7-2 and TRBJ2-5; TRBD2 matches 8 bases. The CDR3 length is 15 residues. Losses at the gene ends were 5 bases for V and 7 bases for J; bases not matched to a gene: 12. Germline V gene lookup returns CDR1 SGHTA and CDR2 FQGNSA. The CDR3 reads CASSPKGRGEVTQYF. The CDR3, as DNA: TGTGCCAGCAGCCCAAAAGGGCGGGGGGAAGTGACCCAGTACTTC.

The rearrangement links TRBV12-3 or TRBV12-4 to TRBJ2-4; tentative D call: TRBD1 (6 bases). With 5 bases removed from V and 13 bases from J, the gap between germline ends came to 27 bases. This CDR3 is 16 amino acids long. The CDR3 region has the DNA TGTGCCAGCAGTCCCACAGGGACCCAAACATACAATGAGCAGTACTTC. The encoded protein is CASSPTGTQTYNEQYF.

Remarks on this clonotype: A much larger clone is a single base away; this may be a read error. The chain couples TRBV5-1 to TRBJ2-1; TRBD1 matches 8 bases. The J call may be mistaken, given a closer DNA end match to TRBJ2-7. The CDR3 consists of 15 residues. Germline lookup yields CDR1 SGHRS and CDR2 YFSETQ. The DNA of the CDR3 is TGCGCCAGCAGCTTGACCAGGGGGCCCTACAATGAGCAGTACTTC. Protein: CASSLTRGPYNEQYF.